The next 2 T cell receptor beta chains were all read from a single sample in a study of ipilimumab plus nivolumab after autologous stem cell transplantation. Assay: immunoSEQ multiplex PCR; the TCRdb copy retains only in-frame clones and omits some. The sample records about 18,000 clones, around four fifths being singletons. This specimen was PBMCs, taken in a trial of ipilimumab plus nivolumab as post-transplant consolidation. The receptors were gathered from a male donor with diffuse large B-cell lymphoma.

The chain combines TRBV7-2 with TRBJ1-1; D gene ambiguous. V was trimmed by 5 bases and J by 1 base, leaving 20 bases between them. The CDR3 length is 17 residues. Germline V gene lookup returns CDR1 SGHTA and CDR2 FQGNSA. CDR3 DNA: TGTGCCAGCAGCAGACGGGCCTCAACGAACACGAACACTGAAGCTTTCTTT. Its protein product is CASSRRASTNTNTEAFF.

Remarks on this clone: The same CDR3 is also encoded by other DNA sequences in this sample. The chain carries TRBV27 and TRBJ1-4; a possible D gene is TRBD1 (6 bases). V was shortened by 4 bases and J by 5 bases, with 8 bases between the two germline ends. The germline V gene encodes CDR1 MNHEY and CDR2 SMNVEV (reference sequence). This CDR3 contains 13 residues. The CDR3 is CASSSQGNEKLFF. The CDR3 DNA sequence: TGTGCCAGCAGTTCCCAGGGGAATGAAAAACTGTTTTTT.